These 29 T cell receptor beta chains originate from one sample sequenced in a study of blood T cell repertoires in COVID-19. Repertoires were generated with immunoSEQ multiplex PCR, while TCRdb's copy carries only in-frame clones and drops some. The sample carries 200,000 to 300,000 clones, around 90% recorded once. Material: peripheral blood. The source of these receptors is a man aged 55 to 70 who had recovered from COVID-19.

The chain uses TRBV25-1 and TRBJ2-5; 8 bases map to TRBD1. This CDR3 region has 16 residues. V lost 4 bases and J lost 2; bases outside the gene matches: 9. Germline V gene data show CDR1 as MGHDK and CDR2 as SYGVNS. The CDR3 region is CASSGGTGKIQETQYF. The CDR3 nucleotides are TGTGCCAGCAGTGGCGGGACAGGCAAAATTCAAGAGACCCAGTACTTC.

The chain combines TRBV14 with TRBJ2-3; TRBD2 aligns across 8 bases. Germline V CDR1 and CDR2: SGHDN, FVKESK. V dropped 4 bases and J dropped 0; count of bases not matched to a gene: 6. The length of the CDR3 is 16 residues. CDR3 sequence (DNA): TGTGCCAGCAGCCCGAATAGCGGGGCGAGCACAGATACGCAGTATTTT. Amino acids: CASSPNSGASTDTQYF.

The V call is TRBV20-1, the J call TRBJ1-1; D not certain. Trimming took 3 bases from V and 8 from J, leaving 22 bases between them. Germline V gives CDR1 DFQATT, CDR2 SNEGSKA (reference sequence). CDR3 length equals 15 residues. The CDR3 DNA reads TGCAGTGCTAGTAGGGTCGCGGGAGGCTATACGGAAGCTTTCTTT. Protein product: CSASRVAGGYTEAFF.

The V and J genes are TRBV7-9 and TRBJ2-1; 12 bases align to TRBD1. Trimming cost V 3 bases and J 8 bases; bases outside gene matches: 8. This CDR3 contains 16 residues. The germline V gene encodes CDR1 SEHNR and CDR2 FQNEAQ (reference sequence). DNA of the CDR3: TGTGCCAGCAGCTTGGACGGGACAGGGGGCTGGCATGAGCAGTTCTTC. Its translation is CASSLDGTGGWHEQFF.

The rearrangement links TRBV7-9 to TRBJ2-7; 8 bases fit TRBD2. V was pared by 2 bases and J by 4 bases, with 4 bases of the junction left unmatched. There are 14 residues in the CDR3. The germline gives CDR1 SEHNR, CDR2 FQNEAQ (reference sequence). CDR3 amino acids: CASSLTRGRYEQYF. Here the CDR3 DNA reads TGTGCCAGCAGCTTAACTCGCGGGAGGTACGAGCAGTACTTC.

This chain joins TRBV4-1 and TRBJ2-7; weak D call: TRBD2 (6 bases). Germline CDR1 MGHRA, CDR2 YSYEKL. The CDR3 length is 16 residues. Between the trimmed V and J ends, which lost 0 bases and 2 bases, there was a span of 14 bases. CDR3 DNA sequence: TGCGCCAGCAGCCAAGATGAGGAGGGCTCTCCCTACGAGCAGTACTTC. Protein: CASSQDEEGSPYEQYF.

The gene calls are TRBV2 and TRBJ2-1, with D hard to call. V was cut by 6 bases and J by 10 bases, with 16 bases left in between. Germline values: CDR1 SNHLY, CDR2 FYNNEI. The length of the CDR3 is 13 residues. In DNA, the CDR3 is TGTGCCAGCAGAGAACGTCTCAGCGCCGAGCAGTTCTTC. Protein product: CASRERLSAEQFF.

CDR3 residues: CASSGNSNSIYGYTF. In DNA form, the CDR3 reads TGTGCCAGCAGCGGTAACAGCAATTCCATCTATGGCTACACCTTC. V usage is TRBV9 and J usage is TRBJ1-2, with D unclear. CDR3 length: 15 residues. CDR1 and CDR2 from the germline V gene are SGDLS and YYNGEE. V gave up 3 bases and J gave up 4 bases, with 16 bases separating them. The full variable domain, with the rest looked up from reference TRBV9 and TRBJ1-2, is DSGVTQTPKHLITATGQRVTLRCSPRSGDLSVYWYQQSLDQGLQFLIQYYNGEERAKGNILERFSAQQFPDLHSELNLSSLELGDSALYFCASSGNSNSIYGYTFGSGTRLTVV.

The rearrangement links TRBV5-6 to TRBJ2-5, with D uncertain. CDR1 is SGHDT and CDR2 is YYEEEE in the germline V gene. Trimming removed 0 bases from V and 10 bases from J, with 7 bases in between. The CDR3 length is 11 residues. CDR3 in amino acids: CASSLGTVQYF. The DNA for the CDR3 is TGTGCCAGCAGCTTGGGAACGGTCCAGTACTTC.

The chain employs TRBV19 and TRBJ2-2, with D possibly being TRBD2 (6 bases). Germline V CDR1 and CDR2: LNHDA, SQIVND (reference sequence). The CDR3 covers 14 residues. V was shortened by 5 bases and J by 1 base, with 8 bases between the two germline ends. The CDR3 loop is CASSAGRNTGELFF. The CDR3 region has the DNA TGTGCCAGTAGTGCGGGACGGAACACCGGGGAGCTGTTTTTT.

This clone was observed a single time. This chain links TRBV12-3 or TRBV12-4 with TRBJ1-5; no clear D. The CDR3 contains 13 residues. V lost 8 bases and J 1 base, leaving 9 bases between the germline ends. The DNA for the CDR3 is TGTGCCAGCTCTCGGGTCAGCAATCAGCCCCAGCATTTT. Residues: CASSRVSNQPQHF.

As regards this clone: Germline is not matched at one junction end, which may reflect a read error. The chain recombines TRBV12-3 or TRBV12-4 with TRBJ2-7; D might be TRBD2 (5 bases). This CDR3 region has 11 residues. The CDR3: CASSLGFARDF. CDR3 bases: TGTGCCAGCAGTTTGGGTTTCGCGCGGGACTTC.

The chain links TRBV2 to TRBJ2-7; 9 nucleotides line up with TRBD1. CDR1 is SNHLY and CDR2 is FYNNEI in the germline V gene. This CDR3 is 19 amino acids long. CDR3 DNA sequence: TGTGCCGGCAGCGGATACAGGGGGCTGACAAGCCAAGTTGACTACGAGCAGTACGTC. This codes for CAGSGYRGLTSQVDYEQYV.

J is TRBJ1-2 and V is TRBV5-6; perhaps TRBD1 as D (6 bases). The CDR3 is 17 residues long. Germline loops: CDR1 SGHDT, CDR2 YYEEEE. V lost 4 bases, J lost 6 bases, and 25 bases lay in between. The CDR3 protein is CASSPRLTGATGNGYTF. The CDR3 DNA is TGTGCCAGCAGCCCAAGGCTGACAGGAGCTACGGGGAATGGCTACACCTTC.

V gene TRBV6-5 combines with J gene TRBJ2-3, with D perhaps matching TRBD2 (6 bases). Germline V CDR1 and CDR2: MNHEY, SVGAGI. The CDR3 runs 14 residues. V dropped 6 bases and J dropped 2 bases, with 12 bases sitting between them. CDR3 nucleotides: TGTGCCAGCAGGCGGGACTTATACACAGATACGCAGTATTTT. Translating it yields CASRRDLYTDTQYF.

The chain links TRBV11-3 to TRBJ1-5; 7 bases match TRBD1. This CDR3 is built from 17 residues. Germline CDR1 and CDR2: SGHNT and YENEEA. With 5 bases clipped from V and 2 bases from J, the junction kept 12 bases outside the gene matches. CDR3 bases: TGTGCCAGCAGCCTCAACGACAGGGTGAGGGGCAATCAGCCCCAGCATTTT. It codes for CASSLNDRVRGNQPQHF.

This clone was picked up one time. The genes are TRBV30 and TRBJ1-1; the match to TRBD1 covers 11 bases. J gave up 5 bases and V 2 bases, and 4 bases lay outside the gene matches. CDR3 size: 14 residues. Looked up from germline, CDR1 is GTSNPN and CDR2 is SVGIG (reference sequence). The CDR3 loop is CAWSPGTGGTEAFF. CDR3 DNA sequence: TGTGCCTGGAGTCCAGGGACAGGGGGAACTGAAGCTTTCTTT.

The J gene is TRBJ2-1, the V gene TRBV10-2; 9 positions match TRBD2. Germline values: CDR1 WSHSY, CDR2 SAAADI. This CDR3 is built from 16 residues. V lost 3 bases and J lost 4; bases outside the gene matches: 7. In nucleotides, the CDR3 is TGCGCCAGCAGTGAAGCTAGCGGGGAACTGTACAATGAGCAGTTCTTC. It specifies CASSEASGELYNEQFF.

V and J are TRBV5-1 and TRBJ2-5; D is perhaps TRBD2 (6 bases). The CDR3 covers 14 residues. V dropped 5 bases and J dropped 5 bases, with 16 bases sitting between them. Germline values: CDR1 SGHRS, CDR2 YFSETQ. The CDR3 is CASRSLGGAETQYF. CDR3 sequence (DNA): TGCGCCAGCAGGAGCCTCGGGGGTGCGGAGACCCAGTACTTC. The entire variable domain, with the rest obtained from reference TRBV5-1 and TRBJ2-5, is as follows: KAGVTQTPRYLIKTRGQQVTLSCSPISGHRSVSWYQQTPGQGLQFLFEYFSETQRNKGNFPGRFSGRQFSNSRSEMNVSTLELGDSALYLCASRSLGGAETQYFGPGTRLLVL.

The rearrangement uses TRBV5-5 and TRBJ1-1; TRBD1 agrees at 8 bases. CDR1 and CDR2 from the germline V gene are SGHKS and YYEKEE (reference sequence). The CDR3 is made up of 15 amino acids. The ends lost 5 bases at V and 1 base at J; junction bases unmatched: 7. The CDR3 nucleotides are TGTGCCAGCAGTTCCGGGACAGGCGGGAACACTGAAGCTTTCTTT. The encoded protein is CASSSGTGGNTEAFF.

The rearrangement links TRBV9 to TRBJ1-1; D possibly corresponds to TRBD1 (5 bases). Per the germline V gene, CDR1 is SGDLS and CDR2 is YYNGEE. This CDR3 contains 12 residues. V lost 4 bases to trimming and J lost 8 bases, with 12 bases between them. CDR3 DNA sequence: TGTGCCAGCAGCCGGGACTCCCAGGAAGCTTTCTTT. It translates to CASSRDSQEAFF. The full variable domain, its missing parts supplied by reference TRBV9 and TRBJ1-1, is DSGVTQTPKHLITATGQRVTLRCSPRSGDLSVYWYQQSLDQGLQFLIQYYNGEERAKGNILERFSAQQFPDLHSELNLSSLELGDSALYFCASSRDSQEAFFGQGTRLTVV.

J is TRBJ2-1 and V is TRBV3-1 (or the pseudogene TRBV3-2), with D maybe TRBD2 (5 bases). The CDR3 contains 12 residues. Germline-derived CDR1 and CDR2 are LGHDT and YNNKEL (reference sequence). Trimming removed 1 base from V and 15 bases from J, with 13 bases in between. The CDR3 loop is CASSQVPPRVFF. The CDR3 coding sequence is TGTGCCAGCAGCCAAGTTCCGCCGCGGGTGTTCTTC.

V usage is TRBV11-2 and J usage is TRBJ2-3, with D uncertain. In germline, CDR1 is SGHAT, CDR2 FQNNGV. The CDR3 sequence is 13 residues long. With 10 bases removed from V and 4 bases from J, the gap between germline ends came to 15 bases. The CDR3 nucleotides read TGTGCCACACGAGGTACGGCCCCAGATACGCAGTATTTT. Translation: CATRGTAPDTQYF.

The chain recombines TRBV28 with TRBJ2-1, with D perhaps TRBD2 (6 bases). The CDR3 length is 15 residues. Germline CDR1 is MDHEN and CDR2 is SYDVKM. V shed 6 bases and J shed 5 bases, with 17 bases lying between them. The CDR3 bases are TGTGCCAGCAGCCCCCCGGACTACCCTAACAATGAGCAGTTCTTC. It translates to CASSPPDYPNNEQFF.

This chain links TRBV7-9 with TRBJ1-1; D is undetermined. V shed 5 bases and J shed 0 bases, with 7 bases lying between them. The CDR3 length is 13 residues. Germline CDR1 SEHNR, CDR2 FQNEAQ (reference sequence). The CDR3 DNA sequence: TGTGCCAGCAGCGTCAGTCTGAACACTGAAGCTTTCTTT. As protein: CASSVSLNTEAFF. The full variable domain, completed using reference TRBV7-9 and TRBJ1-1, is DTGVSQNPRHKITKRGQNVTFRCDPISEHNRLYWYRQTLGQGPEFLTYFQNEAQLEKSRLLSDRFSAERPKGSFSTLEIQRTEQGDSAMYLCASSVSLNTEAFFGQGTRLTVV.

The rearrangement uses TRBV27 and TRBJ2-1; 9 bases match TRBD1. The CDR3 is made up of 18 amino acids. V lost 2 bases and J lost 4; bases outside the gene matches: 12. Germline assignment: CDR1 MNHEY and CDR2 SMNVEV (reference sequence). CDR3 sequence: CASSLGGIGTGTYNEQFF. CDR3 nucleotide sequence: TGTGCCAGCAGTTTAGGAGGTATCGGGACAGGGACATACAATGAGCAGTTCTTC.

The chain has TRBV19 and TRBJ2-2, with a possible D match to TRBD1 (7 bases). The CDR3 spans 14 residues. The V and J ends lost 7 bases and 5 bases respectively, with 14 bases between them. Germline V CDR1 and CDR2: LNHDA, SQIVND (reference sequence). The CDR3 coding sequence is TGTGCCAGTACCTTGACAGGGAGGACCGGGGAGCTGTTTTTT. Amino acid sequence: CASTLTGRTGELFF.

This chain links TRBV10-3 with TRBJ2-7, with a tentative D call TRBD2 (5 bases). The CDR3 runs 12 residues. Germline V gives CDR1 ENHRY, CDR2 SYGVKD. V lost 4 bases and J 7 bases, leaving 11 bases between the germline ends. CDR3 nucleotide sequence: TGTGCCATCAGTGCTACCACGGGGGAGCAGTACTTC. It encodes CAISATTGEQYF.

The V and J genes are TRBV5-4 and TRBJ2-5, with 7 positions matching TRBD2. Trimming removed 0 bases from V and 3 bases from J; junction bases left unmatched: 11. The CDR3 consists of 17 residues. CDR1 is SGHNT, CDR2 YYREEE, per germline (reference sequence). CDR3 amino acids: CASSLAPIGGLEETQYF. For the CDR3, the DNA is TGTGCCAGCAGCTTGGCCCCAATCGGGGGGTTGGAAGAGACCCAGTACTTC. Looking up the rest from reference TRBV5-4 and TRBJ2-5 gives the full variable domain: ETGVTQSPTHLIKTRGQQVTLRCSSQSGHNTVSWYQQALGQGPQFIFQYYREEENGRGNFPPRFSGLQFPNYSSELNVNALELDDSALYLCASSLAPIGGLEETQYFGPGTRLLVL.